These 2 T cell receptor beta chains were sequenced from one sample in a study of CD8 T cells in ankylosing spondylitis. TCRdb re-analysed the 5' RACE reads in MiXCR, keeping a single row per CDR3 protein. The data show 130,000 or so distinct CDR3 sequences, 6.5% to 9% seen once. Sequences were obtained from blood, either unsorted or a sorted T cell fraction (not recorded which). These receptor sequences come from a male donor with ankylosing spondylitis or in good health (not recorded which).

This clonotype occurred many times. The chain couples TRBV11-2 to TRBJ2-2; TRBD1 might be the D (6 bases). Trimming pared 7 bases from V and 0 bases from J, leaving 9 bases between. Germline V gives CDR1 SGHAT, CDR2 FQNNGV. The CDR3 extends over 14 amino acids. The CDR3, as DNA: TGTGCCAGCAAAGGACAGCCGAACACCGGGGAGCTGTTTTTT. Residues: CASKGQPNTGELFF.

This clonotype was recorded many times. The CDR3 coding sequence is TGTGCCAGCAGTTTTGGGCAGCTGAACACTGAAGCTTTCTTT. It translates to CASSFGQLNTEAFF. V is TRBV27 and J is TRBJ1-1; D is ambiguous. Germline V gene sequence: CDR1 MNHEY, CDR2 SMNVEV (reference sequence). CDR3 length: 14 amino acids. Trimming removed 3 bases from V and 0 bases from J, with 8 bases in between.